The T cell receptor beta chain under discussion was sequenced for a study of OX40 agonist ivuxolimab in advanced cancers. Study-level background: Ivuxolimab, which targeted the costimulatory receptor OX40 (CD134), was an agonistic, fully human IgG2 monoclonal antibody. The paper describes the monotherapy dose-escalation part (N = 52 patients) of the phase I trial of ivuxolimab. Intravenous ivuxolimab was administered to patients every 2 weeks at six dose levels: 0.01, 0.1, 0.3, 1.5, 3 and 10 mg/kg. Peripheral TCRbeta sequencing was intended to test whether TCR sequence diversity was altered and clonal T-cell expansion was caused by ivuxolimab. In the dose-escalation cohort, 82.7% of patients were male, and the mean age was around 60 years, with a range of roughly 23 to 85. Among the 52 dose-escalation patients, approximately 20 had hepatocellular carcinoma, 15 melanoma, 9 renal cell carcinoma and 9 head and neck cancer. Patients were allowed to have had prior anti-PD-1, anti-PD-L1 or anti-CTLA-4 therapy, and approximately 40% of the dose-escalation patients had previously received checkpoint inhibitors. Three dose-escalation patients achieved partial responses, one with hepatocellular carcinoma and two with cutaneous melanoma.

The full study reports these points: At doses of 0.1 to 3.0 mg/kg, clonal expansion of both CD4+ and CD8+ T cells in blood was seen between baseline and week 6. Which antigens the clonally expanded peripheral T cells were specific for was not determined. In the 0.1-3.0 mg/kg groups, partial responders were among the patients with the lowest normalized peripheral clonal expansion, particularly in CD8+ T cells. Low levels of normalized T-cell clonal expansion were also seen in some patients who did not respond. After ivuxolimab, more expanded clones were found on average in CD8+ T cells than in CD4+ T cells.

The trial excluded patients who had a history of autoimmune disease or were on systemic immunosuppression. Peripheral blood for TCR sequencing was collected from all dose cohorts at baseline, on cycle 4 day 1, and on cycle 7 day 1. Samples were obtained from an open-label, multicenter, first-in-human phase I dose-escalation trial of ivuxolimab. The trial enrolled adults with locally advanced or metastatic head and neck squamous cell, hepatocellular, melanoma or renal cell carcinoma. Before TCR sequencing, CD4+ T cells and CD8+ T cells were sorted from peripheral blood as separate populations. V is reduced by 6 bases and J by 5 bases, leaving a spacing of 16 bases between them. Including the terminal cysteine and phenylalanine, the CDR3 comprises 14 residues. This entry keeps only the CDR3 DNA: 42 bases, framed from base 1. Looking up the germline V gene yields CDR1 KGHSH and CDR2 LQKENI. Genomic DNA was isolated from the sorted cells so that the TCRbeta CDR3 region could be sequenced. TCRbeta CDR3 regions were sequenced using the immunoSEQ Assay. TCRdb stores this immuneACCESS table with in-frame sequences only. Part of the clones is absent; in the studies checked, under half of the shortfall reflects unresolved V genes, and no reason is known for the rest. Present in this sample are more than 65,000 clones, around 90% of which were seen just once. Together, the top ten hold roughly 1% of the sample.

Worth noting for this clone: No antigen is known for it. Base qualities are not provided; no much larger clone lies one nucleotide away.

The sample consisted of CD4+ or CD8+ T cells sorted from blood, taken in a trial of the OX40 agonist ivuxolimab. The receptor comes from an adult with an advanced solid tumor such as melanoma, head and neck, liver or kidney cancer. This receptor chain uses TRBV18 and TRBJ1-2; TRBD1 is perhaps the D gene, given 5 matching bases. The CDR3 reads CASSPQGVRYGYTF. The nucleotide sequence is TGTGCCAGCTCTCCTCAAGGGGTTCGATATGGCTACACCTTC.